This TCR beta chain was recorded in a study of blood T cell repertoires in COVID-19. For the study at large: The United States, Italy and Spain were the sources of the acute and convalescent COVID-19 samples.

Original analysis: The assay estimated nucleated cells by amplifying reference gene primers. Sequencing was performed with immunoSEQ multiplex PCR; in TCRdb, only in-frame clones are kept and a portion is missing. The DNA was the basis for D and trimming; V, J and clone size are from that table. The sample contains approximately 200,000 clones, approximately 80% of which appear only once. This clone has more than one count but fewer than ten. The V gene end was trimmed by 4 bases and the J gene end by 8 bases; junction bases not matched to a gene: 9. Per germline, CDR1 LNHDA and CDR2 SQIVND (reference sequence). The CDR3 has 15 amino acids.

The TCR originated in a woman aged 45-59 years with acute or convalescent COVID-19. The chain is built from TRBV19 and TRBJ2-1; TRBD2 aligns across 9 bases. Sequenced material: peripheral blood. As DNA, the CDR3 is TGTGCCAGTAGTAGAACCGGGACTAGCCCCGATGAGCAGTTCTTC. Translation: CASSRTGTSPDEQFF.